The present T cell receptor (beta chain) was sequenced within a study of cytomegalovirus exposure and HLA in healthy donors. Trimming removed 5 bases at V and 0 bases at J, with 7 bases between. The germline CDR1 and CDR2 sequences are MNHNY and SVGAGI (reference sequence). The CDR3 runs to 13 residues. Study-wide results and caveats: The study recorded fewer than 200 TCR beta chains that were cytomegalovirus-associated. The tendency of first-cohort TCR clusters to co-occur in the approximately 120 validation repertoires was identified by a subsequent analysis.

The method was immunoSEQ multiplex PCR; TCRdb's version includes in-frame clones alone and lacks a portion of them. The sample carries around 95,000 clones, around 85% recorded once. About this clone itself: Its specificity is unknown.

The specimen was PBMCs. This TCR was sampled from a man aged 18-30 years in good health and CMV-seropositive. The chain couples TRBV6-6 to TRBJ1-1; no firm D call. CDR3: CASSSQVNTEAFF. DNA for the CDR3: TGTGCCAGCAGTAGCCAGGTGAACACTGAAGCTTTCTTT.